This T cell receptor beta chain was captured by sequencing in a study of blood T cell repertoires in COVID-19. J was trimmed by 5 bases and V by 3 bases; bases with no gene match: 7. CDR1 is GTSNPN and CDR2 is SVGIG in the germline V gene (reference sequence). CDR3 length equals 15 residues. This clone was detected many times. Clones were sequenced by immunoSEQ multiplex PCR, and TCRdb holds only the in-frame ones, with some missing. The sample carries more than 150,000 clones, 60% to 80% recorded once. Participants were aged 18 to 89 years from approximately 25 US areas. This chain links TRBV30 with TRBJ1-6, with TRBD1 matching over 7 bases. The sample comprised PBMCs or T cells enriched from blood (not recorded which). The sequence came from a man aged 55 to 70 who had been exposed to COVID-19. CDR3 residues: CAWREGTANNSPLHF. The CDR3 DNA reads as TGTGCCTGGAGGGAGGGGACAGCTAATAATTCACCCCTCCACTTT.